This T cell receptor beta chain was sequenced in a study of T cell changes during pregnancy in multiple sclerosis. In the case of this clone: A read error may produce the germline difference seen at one junction end.

CDR3 length: 15 amino acids. Looked up from germline, CDR1 is SSHAT and CDR2 is FNYEAQ (reference sequence). The data were produced by immunoSEQ multiplex PCR, yet TCRdb's version contains in-frame clones alone and is incomplete. In the table there are tens of thousands of clones, around 93% of which are singletons. The gene calls are TRBV7-7 and TRBJ2-7, with 7 bases aligning to TRBD1. The sample here was CD4+ T cells from peripheral blood mononuclear cells, taken in the third trimester of pregnancy. The receptor's source is a female donor in good health, enrolled as a control in a pregnancy study. Here the CDR3 reads CASSLGGPLSYEQYF. The CDR3 coding sequence is TGTGCTAGCAGCTTAGGGGGCCCCCTCTCCTACGAGCAGTACTTC.